These 17 T cell receptor beta chains were sequenced from one sample in a study of PD-1 blockade in classical Hodgkin lymphoma (dated by TCRdb to the early 2020s). According to the study, the label for this sample's time point signals: cycle 4 day 1 (C4D1), after less than seven weeks of nivolumab. All trial patients had relapsed after autologous stem cell transplantation, with cohorts A, B and C differing in prior brentuximab vedotin exposure. Library creation used the immunoSEQ multiplex PCR assay. In TCRdb, the immuneACCESS table is reduced to in-frame sequences with V and J assigned. These tables do not hold every clone; where another copy was compared, an unresolved V gene accounts for under half, and the others remain unexplained. This sample is represented by roughly 86,000 clones; 83% of them were singletons. The ten largest clones take up over 15% of the sample. The sample consisted of peripheral blood mononuclear cells (PBMCs), taken before the fourth cycle of nivolumab. These receptors came from a human donor with classical Hodgkin lymphoma.

The chain combines TRBV27 with TRBJ2-5, with 8 bases that match TRBD2. The CDR3 extends over 15 amino acids. Germline CDR1 and CDR2: MNHEY and SMNVEV (reference sequence). The junction had 8 bases not matched to a gene; V was cut back by 7 bases and J by 1 base. As DNA, the CDR3 is TGTGCCAGCACCATTAGGAGCGGGAGCCAAGAGACCCAGTACTTC. Protein: CASTIRSGSQETQYF.

The V gene is TRBV9, the J gene TRBJ2-2, with D perhaps being TRBD1 or TRBD2 (6 bases each). The germline V gene encodes CDR1 SGDLS and CDR2 YYNGEE. CDR3 length: 16 amino acids. V was cut by 0 bases and J by 4 bases, with 13 bases left in between. DNA for the CDR3: TGTGCCAGCAGCGTAGGGGAGGACAGAGCCACCGGGGAGCTGTTTTTT. As protein: CASSVGEDRATGELFF.

This chain joins TRBV7-7 and TRBJ2-5; tentative D call: TRBD2 (7 bases). The germline V and J ends were trimmed by 5 bases and 3 bases, with 13 bases remaining between them. This CDR3 region has 14 residues. Germline-derived CDR1 and CDR2 are SSHAT and FNYEAQ (reference sequence). In nucleotides, the CDR3 is TGTGCCAGCAGCGAGAGGGGGGGAGAAGAGACCCAGTACTTC. This gives the protein CASSERGGEETQYF.

The genes are TRBV19 and TRBJ2-1; either TRBD1 or TRBD2 may supply D (6 bases each). Trimming removed 3 bases at V and 9 bases at J, with 15 bases between. There are 14 residues in the CDR3. Germline loops: CDR1 LNHDA, CDR2 SQIVND (reference sequence). CDR3 sequence (DNA): TGTGCCAGTAGTATCCTAAGGGGGGCATTTGAGCAGTTCTTC. It translates to CASSILRGAFEQFF.

J is TRBJ2-7 and V is TRBV28; 8 bases match TRBD2. The V segment lost 6 bases and the J segment 6 bases; nucleotides outside the gene matches: 10. Germline V CDR1 and CDR2: MDHEN, SYDVKM. The CDR3 is 14 amino acids. In DNA, the CDR3 is TGTGCCAGCAGAATTAGCGGGGAGCGGTTCGAGCAGTACTTC. This sequence encodes CASRISGERFEQYF.

The V and J genes are TRBV5-1 and TRBJ2-3; perhaps TRBD1 as D (7 bases). Trimming stripped 4 bases from V and 4 bases from J, with 19 bases between. Germline-derived CDR1 and CDR2 are SGHRS and YFSETQ. This CDR3 has 16 residues. The CDR3 sequence is CASSLDPGGGADTQYF. DNA for the CDR3: TGCGCCAGCAGCCTCGACCCTGGAGGGGGCGCAGATACGCAGTATTTT.

The chain joins TRBV7-8 to TRBJ2-1; TRBD2 agrees at 7 bases. This CDR3 region has 15 residues. V lost 5 bases to trimming and J lost 6 bases; unmatched junction nucleotides: 10. Germline V CDR1 and CDR2: SGHVS, FQNEAQ. The CDR3 nucleotides are TGTGCCAGCAGCCCGGGGGGTGGGCGAAGCAATGAGCAGTTCTTC. Its translation: CASSPGGGRSNEQFF.

V usage is TRBV25-1 and J usage is TRBJ1-1, with a tentative D call TRBD1 (5 bases). Germline CDR1 reads MGHDK; CDR2 reads SYGVNS. The CDR3 loop spans 16 amino acids. V was trimmed by 1 base and J by 4 bases, leaving 16 bases between them. The CDR3 region has the DNA TGTGCCAGCAGTGAATCGGGCGGGGGGAGTAGCACTGAAGCTTTCTTT. This codes for CASSESGGGSSTEAFF. The complete variable domain, with remaining parts taken from reference TRBV25-1 and TRBJ1-1, reads EADIYQTPRYLVIGTGKKITLECSQTMGHDKMYWYQQDPGMELHLIHYSYGVNSTEKGDLSSESTVSRIRTEHFPLTLESARPSHTSQYLCASSESGGGSSTEAFFGQGTRLTVV.

This clone was observed a few times. The chain couples TRBV5-1 to TRBJ2-2, with 12 bases that match TRBD2. Germline CDR1 and CDR2: SGHRS and YFSETQ. V dropped 0 bases and J dropped 0; count of bases not matched to a gene: 0. The CDR3 consists of 17 residues. The CDR3 protein is CASSLGLAGANTGELFF. The DNA of the CDR3 is TGCGCCAGCAGCTTGGGACTAGCGGGAGCGAACACCGGGGAGCTGTTTTTT.

The CDR3 DNA follows: TGTGCCAGCAGTCTCGGAGATACGCAGTATTTT. As protein: CASSLGDTQYF. The chain joins TRBV6-1 to TRBJ2-3; D gene uncertain. V lost 5 bases and J 5 bases, leaving 5 bases between the germline ends. CDR1 and CDR2 (germline): MNHNS, SASEGT. CDR3 size: 11 residues.

The V gene is TRBV19, the J gene TRBJ1-5; TRBD1 matches at 8 bases. Trimming removed 5 bases from V and 1 base from J; junction bases left unmatched: 4. CDR3 length: 15 amino acids. The germline CDR1 and CDR2 sequences are LNHDA and SQIVND (reference sequence). In DNA, the CDR3 is TGTGCCAGTAGTTCTAACAGGGGGAGCAATCAGCCCCAGCATTTT. It specifies CASSSNRGSNQPQHF.

The chain carries TRBV6-5 and TRBJ2-7, with TRBD1 matching 7 bases. CDR1 is MNHEY and CDR2 is SVGAGI in the germline V gene. CDR3 length: 13 amino acids. V gave up 8 bases and J gave up 4 bases; unmatched junction bases: 8. Here the CDR3 reads CASQGDSLYEQYF. The CDR3 region has the DNA TGTGCCAGCCAAGGGGACAGTTTGTACGAGCAGTACTTC.

This clone is a singleton in its sample. CDR3 sequence reads: CAWRGGTSAGELFF. In DNA form, the CDR3 reads TGTGCCTGGAGGGGAGGGACTAGCGCTGGGGAGCTGTTTTTT. This chain joins TRBV30 and TRBJ2-2; TRBD2 matches at 10 bases. The trim removed 3 bases at V and 8 bases at J, leaving 6 bases unmatched. The CDR3 has 14 residues. Per the germline V gene, CDR1 is GTSNPN and CDR2 is SVGIG (reference sequence).

The rearrangement uses TRBV7-9 and TRBJ2-2; 11 nucleotides match TRBD2. The CDR3 covers 15 residues. With V trimmed by 6 bases and J by 5 bases, 5 bases remained unmatched. CDR1 is SEHNR and CDR2 is FQNEAQ in the germline V gene (reference sequence). This CDR3 is CASSLLAGGTGELFF. CDR3 DNA sequence: TGTGCCAGCAGTCTGCTAGCGGGAGGTACCGGGGAGCTGTTTTTT.

The rearrangement joins TRBV7-2 to TRBJ1-5; possibly TRBD1 for D (6 bases). Trimming left V 2 bases short and J 7 bases short, with 15 bases between. Germline assignment: CDR1 SGHTA and CDR2 FQGNSA. This CDR3 comprises 15 residues. This CDR3 is CASSLTGTGGQPQHF. The CDR3 nucleotides read TGTGCCAGCAGCTTAACAGGAACCGGGGGCCAGCCCCAGCATTTT.

This clone has only a few counts. The J gene is TRBJ2-7, the V gene TRBV7-2; D remains ambiguous. In germline, CDR1 is SGHTA, CDR2 FQGNSA. Trimming removed 5 bases at V and 7 bases at J, with 12 bases between. This CDR3 comprises 12 residues. The CDR3 sequence: CASSPDTGEQYF. The CDR3 nucleotides read TGTGCCAGCAGCCCCGACACTGGTGAGCAGTACTTC.

The chain has TRBV27 and TRBJ1-5; TRBD1 is a possible D gene (6 bases). The V gene lost 6 bases and the J gene lost 6 bases, with 12 bases spanning the gap. This CDR3 has 13 residues. Germline V CDR1 and CDR2: MNHEY, SMNVEV (reference sequence). CDR3 in amino acids: CASRQGFGQPQHF. CDR3 in DNA: TGTGCCAGCAGACAGGGATTCGGTCAGCCCCAGCATTTT.